Included here is one T cell receptor (beta chain) sequence, with context. What antigen it recognizes has not been identified. Per-nucleotide qualities are absent, and no much larger clonotype sits a single base away. These data belong to a study of blood T cell repertoires in COVID-19 (dated by TCRdb to about 2020). Regarding the research as a whole: The collaborator samples originated in the United States, Italy and Spain and spanned the acute and convalescent phases of COVID-19. Samples were obtained from the ongoing ImmuneRACE study (first 160 participants) and from some 1,200 subjects provided by 6 global collaborators. The material from the prospective study consisted of cDNA or gDNA derived from T cells, B-cell-depleted T cells, or PBMCs. A freely available public database, intended as a resource for researchers studying the immune response to SARS-CoV-2, is where the repertoires were released. Subjects who had been exposed to COVID-19, were actively infected with it, or had recovered from it provided the deeply sampled blood TCRbeta repertoires that made up the dataset. Where available, HLA class I and class II types were obtained from metadata supplied by the sample provider rather than from assay-based typing. A de-identified subject ID, COVID-19 status, age in years and sex were almost always included in the sample metadata.

TCRbeta CDR3 regions were amplified from genomic DNA by means of the immunoSEQ Assay, a bias-controlled multiplex PCR. Under the source paper's analysis protocol: The number of nucleated cells in each sample was estimated by amplification of reference gene primers within the assay. To quantify the absolute abundance of each unique TCRbeta CDR3 rearrangement, sequence reads were collapsed and filtered. For each sample, productive Simpson clonality was calculated as the square root of Simpson's diversity index over productive rearrangements. TCRdb provides this immuneACCESS table in a form limited to in-frame rearrangements. Some clones are lacking; in checked studies, under half of them reflect an unresolved V gene, and why the rest are absent is not known. V and J calls plus clone size are reproduced from that table; the DNA served to infer D and trimming. The sample table lists around 160,000 clones, about nine tenths of them with a count of one. Of the sample, roughly 6.6% falls within the top ten clones.

Each collaborating institution followed its own protocols to collect whole blood in K2EDTA tubes. Collaborator samples were shipped for TCRbeta analysis as frozen whole blood, isolated PBMCs, or DNA extracted from either sample type. From its cysteine to its phenylalanine, the CDR3 spans 14 amino acids. Only the CDR3 region is kept as DNA, spanning 42 bases read in frame from base 1. CDR1 and CDR2 (LNHDA, SQIVND) derive from the germline V gene (reference sequence). V and J are truncated by 6 bases and 3 bases respectively, leaving an intervening sequence of 15 bases. Study-level results and caveats: How much clinical and demographic metadata was included differed by source and by participant, and the metadata was provided uncurated.

The rearrangement joined TRBV19 to TRBJ2-7; a tentative D call is TRBD2 (5 bases match). The sequenced material came from peripheral blood. The TCR sequence derives from a man older than 75 with acute or convalescent COVID-19. The CDR3 protein: CASSPTRGGYEQYF. The DNA sequence is TGTGCCAGTAGCCCGACACGAGGAGGCTACGAGCAGTACTTC.